The clone carrying this T cell receptor beta chain was seen a few times. Its antigen is not identified. This sample stems from a study of CD8 T cells in ankylosing spondylitis. Findings and caveats of the study: Previously reported in reactive arthritis synovial fluid and blood were some of the motif variants. Relatively rare in peripheral blood, disease-linked clones were also CD8+. Disease-associated clones were reportedly significantly overrepresented in matched ankylosing spondylitis synovial fluid. Eight highly homologous variants formed a TCR beta motif that appeared characteristic of ankylosing spondylitis blood.

From germline, CDR1 is SEHNR and CDR2 FQNEAQ (reference sequence). The CDR3 length is 14 residues. The junction had 4 bases not matched to a gene; V was cut back by 5 bases and J by 4 bases. Scientists made TCR beta libraries using quantitative 5'-RACE with molecular barcodes. A single record per CDR3 protein comes from TCRdb applying MiXCR to the 5' RACE reads. The sample carries 220,000 or so distinct CDR3 sequences, approximately 20% recorded once. V gene TRBV7-9 combines with J gene TRBJ2-1, with 8 bases that match TRBD2. Sequencing was carried out using blood, either unsorted or a sorted T cell fraction (not recorded which). The sequence came from a male donor with ankylosing spondylitis. CDR3 region: CASSLGLGYNEQFF. For the CDR3, the DNA is TGTGCCAGCAGCCTGGGACTAGGTTACAATGAGCAGTTCTTC.